This T cell receptor beta chain was identified in a study of cytomegalovirus exposure and HLA in healthy donors (dated by TCRdb to 2017 to 2019). Background for the entire study: An earlier analysis of roughly 570 of the donors reported 276 Gb of sequence data and roughly 120 million unique TCR beta sequences obtained from about 200 million T cells. Genome-wide SNP genotypes for about three fifths of the roughly 670 donors were used in a later genetic analysis, which treated that subset as a discovery cohort. In the later analysis, no new phenotypic data were used to find candidate immune exposures; instead, reliance was placed on TCR beta sequences and their occurrence across donors. The study was designed to test whether signatures of past pathogen exposure could be identified by cataloging public T cell receptors. Around 320 gigabases of sequencing data and 70 million to 85 million unique TCR sequences were included in an early release covering around 600 HLA-typed donors. In a later analysis, previously published TCR beta repertoires from 666 donors were re-analyzed and high-resolution HLA genotyping was added so that TCR occurrence patterns could be studied. In addition to the first cohort of several hundred subjects, a separate validation cohort of over 90 different subjects was used. High-throughput TCR immunosequencing, statistical association of individual TCRs with disease status, and machine learning were combined to predict cytomegalovirus infection status. Donor age, sex, ethnicity and CMV serostatus were collected together with the repertoire data. All discovery cohort repertoires had been generated on a single sequencing platform. Several DR-DQ haplotypes were handled as single units for association and clustering, since linkage in the cohort was strong. The study used immunosequencing to profile the T cell repertoires of 666 subjects and linked those repertoires to cytomegalovirus serostatus. An earlier analysis of about 620 of the donors applied high-throughput TCR beta sequencing to assess whether each TCR beta V gene segment acted as functional or pseudogenic. The genetic ancestry cluster associated with self-reported Caucasian donors included roughly four fifths of the approximately 430 genotyped donors. HLA typing included class I and class II loci at four-digit resolution. Among about 370 genotyped donors of the cohort, an average of roughly 230,000 unique TCR beta nucleotide sequences was sequenced per donor, of which 15% to 20% were non-productive. The number of donors typed differed by locus, with 629-630 for A, B, C, DRB1 and DQB1, over 500 for DQA1, 600 to 610 for DPA1, and approximately 470 for DPB1.

The cohort comprised 710 or so healthy bone marrow donors. At the time of sampling, all cohort members were nominally healthy, though unrecorded immune exposures were likely present. The donor was CMV seropositive and was included in the group of 250 to 300 seropositive cohort members. A peripheral blood sample was collected from each donor, and TCR beta sequencing was performed on peripheral blood mononuclear cells. Genomic DNA extraction from the blood cell samples was performed with the Qiagen DNeasy Blood Extraction Kit. Library construction relied on the immunoSEQ multiplex PCR assay. For the multiplex PCR, a mixture combining 60 forward primers for TCR Vbeta segments and 13 reverse primers for TCR Jbeta segments was used. The CDR3 region of rearranged TCR beta genes was amplified from genomic DNA by a multiplex PCR assay. The Illumina HiSeq System was used to sequence the amplified TCR beta libraries as 87-base-pair reads. In the original analysis: Across the 500 to 700 repertoires, a later analysis counted some 80 million unique TCR beta chains, about 10 million of which were shared by at least two donors. A nearest-neighbor algorithm error-corrected the raw reads and collapsed the reads into unique sequences, merging closely related sequences to remove PCR and sequencing errors. V, D and J gene segments were assigned by aligning CDR3 sequences to IMGT reference sequences. For a sequence to be retained, at least a six-nucleotide match to both a V gene segment and a J gene segment was required. Rearrangements were classified as productive when the CDR3 lacked stop codons and remained in frame with V and J, and all other rearrangements were classified as non-productive. Following IMGT convention, CDR3 was defined as the stretch from the second conserved V-encoded cysteine up to the conserved J-encoded phenylalanine. In an earlier analysis of 587 of the donors, sequences lacking an unambiguous match to a single V gene segment were excluded. In an earlier analysis of around 590 of the donors, a V segment was called functional when productive rearrangements were above 56.7%, and segregating when the standard deviation between donors exceeded 5%. A statistical classification framework was built to diagnose cytomegalovirus status from the catalog of TCR beta chain sequences. A later analysis assigned V and J genes by comparing TCR nucleotide sequences with IMGT/GENE-DB human TR gene sequences. A later analysis assigned CDR3 sequences and most-parsimonious VDJ recombination scenarios with the TCRdist pipeline. In a later analysis, each TCR beta chain was defined by its CDR3 amino acid sequence together with its V-gene family, and reads lacking a unique V-gene family were excluded. In a later analysis, around 600 highly shared, low-generation-probability nucleotide sequences were removed to address suspected cross-contamination and a sequencing artifact. In a later analysis, a clonal expansion index for each public chain was calculated from normalized within-repertoire ranks of inferred template counts. Generation probabilities in a later analysis came from a VDJ recombination model fitted to out-of-frame rearrangements, and those results were checked against IGoR. In a later analysis, hypergeometric tests were used to score TCR-TCR, TCR-HLA and TCR-CMV co-occurrence, with a repertoire-size bias correction applied to TCR pairs. In a later analysis, false discovery rates were estimated by permuting HLA or CMV assignments 20 times. In a later analysis, co-occurring TCRs were grouped using DBSCAN, with TCRdist sequence similarity added in when clustering inside HLA-allele-positive subsets. Repertoires with fewer than 30,000 or more than 120,000 public chains were left out of co-occurrence clustering, as were roughly five repertoires with anomalous nucleotide sharing. The table was pulled from immuneACCESS by TCRdb, which kept in-frame rearrangements only. Such tables lose some clones; where checked, under half of the loss comes from unresolved V genes, and the rest has no known cause. Clone size and V and J calls were adopted from that table, with D and trimming inferred from the DNA. Within this sample are 75,000 to 100,000 clones, with 76% of them counted one time only. The ten biggest clones cover 15% to 20% of the sample.

Study-wide findings and limitations: A group of highly shared sequence variants was considered likely to be a technical artifact of the sequencing pipeline. According to the authors, the approach could potentially be generalized to other disease states and immunological phenotypes. In both the original and validation cohorts, the classifier was reported to diagnose cytomegalovirus status with high specificity and sensitivity. Roughly uniform sequencing depth across donors was assumed in presence/absence analyses, although this assumption may not hold. Linkage disequilibrium might explain the correlated functional status among segregating V segments, but an unknown experimental factor could not be excluded. Because counts were too low, 15 or so rarely observed V segments, including chromosome 9 orphons, were excluded from the earlier analysis of roughly 580 of the donors. A later genetic analysis reported fewer N-insertions in productive TCRs among donors in an Asian-associated ancestry cluster than the approximately 670-donor mean. In a later analysis, HLA-associated TCR beta chains showed more clonal expansion and lower generation probabilities than non-associated chains that were equally common. In an earlier analysis of approximately 590 of the donors, most TCR beta V segments were observed in productive rearrangements about 90% or about 30% of the time, broadly matching IMGT annotations. The study listed 150 to 200 TCR beta chains as associated with cytomegalovirus. While some public TCRs were present in many individuals, most TCR sequences turned up only very rarely across donors. In a later genetic analysis, a missense DCLRE1C variant was associated with V-gene and J-gene trimming of TCR beta chains, and the association was replicated in an independent cohort. Some IMGT-functional V segments, including TRBV6-2 and TRBV6-3, could not be told apart with the 87-base-pair reads, so those segments were excluded. A further reported finding was that TCR beta sequences accurately predicted the HLA-A and HLA-B alleles for most subjects in the first cohort. Because HLA typing was unavailable for some donors at each locus, only the typed subset was used in association tests. CMV serostatus was the only immune exposure information available for the cohort. Several of the top co-occurrence clusters appeared to be linked to parvovirus B19, influenza, CMV and Epstein-Barr virus, according to a later analysis. A later analysis associated 16,951 TCR beta sequences with specific HLA alleles at a false discovery rate of 0.05. A later analysis found that TCR association rates varied across HLA loci, with DRB1 alleles showing the most associated TCRs and HLA-C alleles the fewest. Three of the identified cytomegalovirus-associated TCR beta chains were confirmed in vitro to be specific for cytomegalovirus antigens. Assigning TCR associations to individual alleles was difficult when HLA alleles, especially DR and DQ, strongly co-occurred. According to a later analysis, most CMV-associated TCR beta chains appeared to be HLA-restricted, and the HLA associations seemed to be driven largely by CMV exposure. In this cohort, only TCR beta chains were sequenced, and detectable features were limited by the absence of alpha or paired-chain data.

Details on this clone: Its antigen remains undetermined. No clone much larger than this one lies a single base away; base qualities are absent.

Trimming takes 1 base off V and 4 bases off J; junction bases not matched to a gene: 2. Based on the germline V gene (reference sequence), the CDR1 and CDR2 sequences are SEHNR and FQNEAQ. The CDR3 sequence holds 16 residues, the cysteine and phenylalanine included. Only the CDR3 part of the read is kept: 48 bases, read in frame from the first base. The sequence was obtained from a woman in her sixties in good health and CMV-seropositive. The sequence joins TRBV7-9 to TRBJ2-1; TRBD2 agrees with 12 junctional bases. Sequencing input: PBMCs. The nucleotide sequence is given as TGTGCCAGCAGCTTAGGGACTAGCGGGGCGTACAATGAGCAGTTCTTC. Its translation reads: CASSLGTSGAYNEQFF.